This TCR beta chain was captured in a study of beta chain features in type 1 diabetes. The wider study: Roughly 110,000,000 sorted cells were examined across all samples. Study-level points and caveats: Shorter TCRB CDR3s, moderately but significantly so, were found in Type 1 diabetes patients in all four CD4+ subsets. Overrepresentation of cells with high TCR expression could result from cDNA sequencing. The VDJ junctions of type 1 diabetes patients carried fewer insertions and more deletions.

The CDR3 runs to 13 residues. Germline loops: CDR1 SGHTA, CDR2 FQGNSA. Isolated RNA was reverse transcribed in full, so expressed TCRB transcripts were sequenced. TCRdb's copy holds only in-frame clones and misses some; the assay was immunoSEQ multiplex PCR. The table shows 310,000 or so clones, with about 15% occurring only once. This clone was observed a few times. What it recognizes is unknown. The sample consisted of naive CD4+ T cells from blood. The chain couples TRBV7-2 to TRBJ2-7; the match to TRBD1 covers 10 bases. The source of this sequence is a man aged 18 to 29 with type 1 diabetes. CDR3 protein: CAPGTGASYEQYF. CDR3 in DNA: TGTGCTCCCGGGACAGGGGCCTCCTACGAGCAGTACTTC.